Following are 19 T cell receptor beta chains from one sample sequenced in a study of type 1 regulatory T cells. No cognate antigen is known for these TCRs. A single record per CDR3 protein comes from TCRdb applying MiXCR to the reads. Among 24,000 or so distinct CDR3 sequences, roughly 50% were seen once, and the ten largest hold under 5%. The source material was cultured T cells, either the whole culture or a sorted T cell fraction (not recorded which). The receptors come from a human donor in good health.

Only a few counts were recorded for this clonotype. The CDR3 protein is CASSLENRGTYEQYF. CDR3 DNA sequence: TGCGCCAGCAGCTTGGAAAACAGGGGAACCTACGAGCAGTACTTC. The chain uses TRBV5-1 and TRBJ2-7; TRBD1 matches at 7 bases. The germline V gene encodes CDR1 SGHRS and CDR2 YFSETQ. Unmatched junction bases numbered 5, after V lost 0 bases and J lost 2 bases. The CDR3 spans 15 residues.

The V and J genes are TRBV18 and TRBJ2-5, with TRBD1 as a possible D gene (6 bases). The CDR3 loop spans 14 amino acids. Trimming left V 3 bases short and J 1 base short, with 9 bases between. Germline V gives CDR1 KGHSH, CDR2 LQKENI. The CDR3 region is CASSPQGFQETQYF. For the CDR3, the DNA is TGTGCCAGCTCACCTCAGGGGTTCCAAGAGACCCAGTACTTC.

This clonotype showed up many times. The genes are TRBV5-1 and TRBJ1-2, with D uncertain. The V gene lost 2 bases and the J gene lost 8 bases, with 16 bases spanning the gap. The germline gives CDR1 SGHRS, CDR2 YFSETQ. The CDR3 length is 14 residues. The CDR3, as DNA: TGCGCCAGCAGCTTTGGGTTCCTGAGTGACGGCTACACCTTC. Residues: CASSFGFLSDGYTF. Combining the CDR3 with reference TRBV5-1 and TRBJ1-2 gives the whole variable domain KAGVTQTPRYLIKTRGQQVTLSCSPISGHRSVSWYQQTPGQGLQFLFEYFSETQRNKGNFPGRFSGRQFSNSRSEMNVSTLELGDSALYLCASSFGFLSDGYTFGSGTRLTVV.

V and J are TRBV11-3 and TRBJ1-4; tentatively, D is TRBD1 (5 bases). V lost 5 bases and J lost 10, with 11 bases in between. This CDR3 has 12 residues. CDR1 is SGHNT, CDR2 YENEEA, per germline. CDR3 nucleotide sequence: TGTGCCAGCAGCATATTTACAGGAAAACTGTTTTTT. Amino acids: CASSIFTGKLFF.

This clonotype is medium-sized. This chain connects TRBV7-2 to TRBJ2-7, with 7 bases identical to TRBD2. The germline V gene has CDR1 SGHTA and CDR2 FQGNSA. This CDR3 region has 17 residues. V dropped 1 base and J dropped 2; count of bases not matched to a gene: 11. This CDR3 is CASSLGSMGGGAYEQYF. Here the CDR3 DNA reads TGTGCCAGCAGCTTAGGCTCCATGGGCGGGGGAGCCTACGAGCAGTACTTC.

V is TRBV9 and J is TRBJ1-3; perhaps TRBD1 as D (5 bases). CDR3 length: 16 amino acids. Germline V gene lookup returns CDR1 SGDLS and CDR2 YYNGEE. V shed 3 bases and J shed 4 bases, with 17 bases lying between them. In DNA, the CDR3 is TGTGCCAGCAGCGCTTTCCAGGGAGTTTCAGGAAACACCATATATTTT. Its protein is CASSAFQGVSGNTIYF.

Sample share makes this clonotype medium-sized. V is TRBV7-2 and J is TRBJ2-7, with D perhaps matching TRBD1 or TRBD2 (5 bases each). Germline lookup yields CDR1 SGHTA and CDR2 FQGNSA. V was trimmed by 4 bases and J by 12 bases, leaving 16 bases between them. The CDR3 covers 12 residues. The CDR3 region is CASSSPGTPLYF. Here the CDR3 DNA reads TGTGCCAGCAGCTCACCTGGGACCCCTTTGTACTTC.

The J gene is TRBJ1-2, the V gene TRBV12-3 or TRBV12-4; D is unclear. Trimming left V 3 bases short and J 4 bases short, with 12 bases between. This CDR3 contains 14 residues. CDR3 sequence (DNA): TGTGCCAGCAGTTTTGGAGGTTTTGGCTATGGCTACACCTTC. Translated, it gives CASSFGGFGYGYTF.

This clonotype was detected a few times. The CDR3 sequence is CASSYPGGETQYF. DNA for the CDR3: TGTGCCAGCAGCTACCCTGGGGGAGAGACCCAGTACTTC. The chain links TRBV5-4 to TRBJ2-5; possibly TRBD1 or TRBD2 for D (5 bases each). The CDR3 is made up of 13 amino acids. V was cut by 3 bases and J by 4 bases, with 10 bases left in between. The germline V gene has CDR1 SGHNT and CDR2 YYREEE (reference sequence).

On this clonotype: Being one base from a much bigger clone, this may be a read error. The V gene is TRBV7-2, the J gene TRBJ2-2, with D possibly being TRBD2 (7 bases). The germline V gene has CDR1 SGHTA and CDR2 FQGNSA. The CDR3 totals 15 residues. CDR3: CACSWGGPRTGELFF. The DNA of the CDR3 is TGTGCCTGCAGCTGGGGGGGGCCGAGGACCGGGGAGCTGTTTTTT.

The CDR3 DNA reads TGCGCCAGCAGTGATCGGGGTCCCCTGGACGAGCAGTACTTC. Protein sequence: CASSDRGPLDEQYF. This chain connects TRBV10-1 to TRBJ2-7; D perhaps matches TRBD2 (5 bases). The CDR3 contains 14 residues. The V end lost 3 bases, the J end lost 5 bases, and 14 bases lay between the germline ends. Per the germline V gene, CDR1 is WNHNN and CDR2 is SYGVQD (reference sequence).

This clonotype was counted only a few times. The gene calls are TRBV7-2 and TRBJ2-7; D is unresolved. The CDR3 is 14 residues long. V was shortened by 5 bases and J by 0 bases, with 11 bases between the two germline ends. CDR1 and CDR2 (germline): SGHTA, FQGNSA. Here the CDR3 DNA reads TGTGCCAGCAGCAACTCTAGAATCTCCTACGAGCAGTACTTC. Residues: CASSNSRISYEQYF. Full variable domain (missing parts from reference TRBV7-2 and TRBJ2-7): GAGVSQSPSNKVTEKGKDVELRCDPISGHTALYWYRQSLGQGLEFLIYFQGNSAPDKSGLPSDRFSAERTGGSVSTLTIQRTQQEDSAVYLCASSNSRISYEQYFGPGTRLTVT.

This sequence joins TRBV3-1 and TRBJ2-7, with 7 bases aligning to TRBD1. CDR1 is LGHDT and CDR2 is YNNKEL in the germline V gene (reference sequence). Germline trimming cut 3 bases from V and 2 bases from J; bases unmatched to any gene: 7. The CDR3 covers 15 residues. The CDR3 bases are TGTGCCAGCAGCCAGGCTCCCGGGACAGCCTACGAGCAGTACTTC. Protein product: CASSQAPGTAYEQYF.

The chain joins TRBV7-2 to TRBJ1-6; perhaps TRBD1 as D (5 bases). Trimming took off 0 bases at V and 9 bases at J, with 12 bases between the two ends. The CDR3 is 15 residues long. Germline V CDR1 and CDR2: SGHTA, FQGNSA. The CDR3 region has the DNA TGTGCCAGCAGCTTAGCCCTCCTTGGGACTTCACCCCTCCACTTT. Protein product: CASSLALLGTSPLHF.

V is TRBV2 and J is TRBJ2-3; TRBD1 matches at 10 bases. The germline V gene has CDR1 SNHLY and CDR2 FYNNEI. The ends lost 8 bases at V and 3 bases at J; junction bases unmatched: 8. The CDR3 runs 15 residues. This CDR3 reads CASGGTGVLTDTQYF. The CDR3 DNA sequence: TGTGCCAGCGGGGGGACAGGGGTTTTAACAGATACGCAGTATTTT.

The gene calls are TRBV5-1 and TRBJ2-5; D remains ambiguous. CDR3 length equals 15 residues. Germline V gives CDR1 SGHRS, CDR2 YFSETQ. V gave up 3 bases and J gave up 2 bases, with 14 bases separating them. CDR3 in amino acids: CASSSVGISQETQYF. In nucleotides, the CDR3 is TGCGCCAGCAGCTCCGTGGGAATATCTCAAGAGACCCAGTACTTC.

This clonotype was seen a few times. The rearrangement links TRBV11-2 to TRBJ2-2; D is uncertain. This CDR3 is built from 15 residues. The V and J ends lost 3 bases and 2 bases respectively, with 10 bases between them. Germline V gives CDR1 SGHAT, CDR2 FQNNGV. The CDR3, as DNA: TGTGCCAGCAGCTTTCGGCTCGTAAACACCGGGGAGCTGTTTTTT. This gives the protein CASSFRLVNTGELFF.

A single count supports this clonotype. This may be a read error, as it is one base from a much larger clone. The V call is TRBV5-1, the J call TRBJ2-7; 12 nucleotides line up with TRBD2. CDR1 is SGHRS and CDR2 is YFSETQ in the germline V gene. Losses at the gene ends were 6 bases for V and 2 bases for J; bases not matched to a gene: 9. CDR3 size: 16 residues. As DNA, the CDR3 is TGCGCCAGCAACCCCAGTCTAGCGGGGGGGCCCTACGAGCAGTACTTC. This gives the protein CASNPSLAGGPYEQYF.

Judged by abundance, this clonotype is medium-sized. The gene calls are TRBV4-2 and TRBJ1-2; the match to TRBD1 covers 7 bases. Germline V gene data show CDR1 as LGHNA and CDR2 as YNFKEQ. The V segment lost 4 bases and the J segment 7 bases; nucleotides outside the gene matches: 9. The CDR3 length is 14 residues. CDR3 residues: CASSRGQSSSGYTF. CDR3 sequence (DNA): TGTGCCAGCAGCCGGGGACAGTCTAGCAGTGGCTACACCTTC.